This TCR delta chain originates from a study of DNA immune sequencing with unique molecular identifiers (dated by TCRdb to about 2020). About the investigation overall: gammadelta T cells were enriched from buffy coats using immunomagnetic cell separation, and their genomic DNA was sequenced. gammadelta T cells were enriched from PBMC of some 11 healthy individuals by fluorescence-activated cell sorting. To compare enriched and non-enriched samples, about 0.1 ug of enriched gammadelta T-cell DNA and approximately 1 ug of non-enriched PBMC DNA were sequenced. An ultrasensitive DNA-based TRD repertoire sequencing method using PCR-introduced unique molecular identifiers was developed and validated in the study. Validation of the method was performed on synthetic reference molecules and on blood samples from healthy individuals. Donors were healthy individuals, with nine to eleven donors profiled from sorted peripheral blood gammadelta T cells.

The receptor library was made with multiplex PCR. A 32-plex assay with primers for all 8 TRDV and 4 TRDJ genes covering the CDR3 was used to amplify genomic DNA. A 12-nucleotide UMI was attached over around 3 barcoding PCR cycles, and a second PCR was then run with Illumina adapter primers. AMPure XP beads were used for library purification, and library quality was checked on a Fragment Analyzer with the HS NGS Fragment kit. Sequencing used an Illumina MiniSeq mid-output kit with roughly 20% PhiX and 150 cycles of paired-end reads. The authors processed their data as follows. MIGEC version 1.2.9 was used to process the reads, grouping reads by UMI and building error-corrected consensus sequences. Post-processing used modified VDJtools version 1.2.1 scripts and the tcR R package. Clonotypes were called again by TCRdb from the public reads via CATT, and duplicate nucleotide sequences were then merged into one entry. TCRdb assigned the V and J calls; the authors' analysis was not used. The sample table contains about 890 delta-chain clones; only one count was recorded for approximately 34% of them. The top ten clonotypes cover 75% to 80% of the sample.

Notes on this clone: The target of this receptor is not known. This probably arose from a read error, given a far larger clone one base away. Additional DNA sequences in this sample encode the identical CDR3.

Findings and caveats that apply to the study as a whole: TRD repertoire diversity varied between healthy donors, with several donors highly oligoclonal where top 5 clonotypes exceeded half of productive molecules. Among clonotypes in healthy donors, the most frequent TRD rearrangement was TRDV2 paired with TRDJ1. The primer-based approach is unable to detect novel TRD sequences that the primers do not target.

Based on the germline V gene, the CDR1 and CDR2 sequences are TSWWSYY and QGS. The junction shows trimming of 3 bases on V and 3 bases on J, plus 29 bases between the germline ends. The CDR3 measures 20 amino acids from cysteine to phenylalanine. The kept DNA is CDR3 alone, 60 bases in frame from the first base. Sequences were obtained from gamma-delta T cells from PBMCs. The receptor chain draws on TRDV1 and TRDJ1, with TRDD3 as a weak D call on 6 bases. The sequence derives from a human donor in good health. The DNA reads as follows: TGTGCTCTTGGGGAGCTCCGGCCTTTCTGGGGTCCCTGGCGGGCCGATAAACTCATCTTT. It translates as CALGELRPFWGPWRADKLIF.